This T cell receptor beta chain was obtained from a study of T cell responses to AZD1222 COVID-19 vaccine. Sequencing used immunoSEQ multiplex PCR; TCRdb keeps in-frame clones, though not all of them. The sample yields more than 85,000 clones, approximately 88% seen once. General study results and limits: Reportedly, close to half of spike-specific TCRs are directed against unmutated variant regions. Scientists sampled the repertoires only once the peak T cell response had passed.

Germline V gene sequence: CDR1 SGHNT, CDR2 YYREEE (reference sequence). V was clipped by 0 bases and J by 1 base, with 10 bases between them. This CDR3 has 15 residues. Notes on this clone: Antigen specificity is unknown.

This TCR came from an adult in good health. The chain couples TRBV5-4 to TRBJ1-2; D remains ambiguous. The material sequenced was peripheral blood, taken on day 0 of MenACWY control vaccination. The CDR3 nucleotides are TGTGCCAGCAGCTTGGCAGGTCGCGTTAACTATGGCTACACCTTC. It yields the protein CASSLAGRVNYGYTF.